A single sample is the source of the 25 T cell receptor beta chains below, sequenced in a study of blood T cell repertoires in COVID-19. This table comes from immunoSEQ multiplex PCR, and its TCRdb copy is limited to in-frame clones, with some not included. The data show over 250,000 clones, with around 87% seen just once and approximately 5.3% held by the top ten. Sequencing was performed on PBMCs or T cells enriched from blood (not recorded which). The receptors come from a woman aged 30 to 39 who had recovered from COVID-19.

Note on this clone: Possible read error: a much larger clone is one base away. The chain combines TRBV12-3 or TRBV12-4 with TRBJ2-6; D perhaps matches TRBD1 (6 bases). CDR3 length: 13 amino acids. V lost 10 bases, J lost 1 base, and 8 bases lay in between. This CDR3 reads CAIQGSGANVLTF. CDR3 DNA sequence: TGTGCCATACAGGGTTCTGGGGCCAACGTCCTGACTTTC.

Turning to this clone: A junction boundary mismatches the germline segment, possibly from a read error. The chain uses TRBV4-3 and TRBJ2-1; D is perhaps TRBD1 (6 bases). CDR1 and CDR2 (germline): LGHNA, YSLEER. The CDR3 extends over 16 amino acids. The CDR3 spells CASSPTDSGSDNEQFF. The CDR3 coding sequence is TGCGCCAGCAGCCCGACGGACAGTGGCTCCGACAATGAGCAGTTCTTC.

This rearrangement joins TRBV7-6 to TRBJ1-6; the D is unclear. The V gene's germline CDR1 is SGHVS and CDR2 FNYEAQ. With 2 bases removed from V and 6 bases from J, the gap between germline ends came to 14 bases. The CDR3 contains 16 residues. The CDR3 loop is CASSLSPGRSNSPLHF. CDR3 DNA: TGTGCCAGCAGCTTAAGCCCGGGGAGAAGTAATTCACCCCTCCACTTT.

The chain recombines TRBV7-2 with TRBJ1-6; D unresolved. V dropped 2 bases and J dropped 10 bases, with 21 bases sitting between them. Germline V gene data show CDR1 as SGHTA and CDR2 as FQGNSA. The CDR3 has 17 residues. For the CDR3, the DNA is TGTGCCAGCAGCTTAAGAGCCCAGCGCCAAGTTATGTCACCCCTCCACTTT. As protein: CASSLRAQRQVMSPLHF.

The chain combines TRBV4-3 with TRBJ1-1, with D possibly TRBD1 on 5 matching bases. CDR3 length equals 13 residues. Between the trimmed V and J ends, which lost 5 bases and 1 base, there was a span of 8 bases. The germline CDR1 and CDR2 sequences are LGHNA and YSLEER. The CDR3 protein is CASSARENTEAFF. The CDR3 coding sequence is TGCGCCAGCAGCGCCAGGGAGAACACTGAAGCTTTCTTT.

The CDR3 sequence is CASSDSGGGSVNEQFF. CDR3 DNA sequence: TGTGCCAGCAGTGACTCTGGCGGGGGGAGTGTCAATGAGCAGTTCTTC. This chain connects TRBV6-4 to TRBJ2-1, with TRBD2 matching 8 bases. J gave up 6 bases and V 0 bases, and 7 bases lay outside the gene matches. The germline V gene has CDR1 MRHNA and CDR2 SNTAGT. CDR3 length: 16 amino acids.

The J gene is TRBJ1-1, the V gene TRBV28; D is uncertain. Trimming removed 10 bases at V and 5 bases at J, with 11 bases between. The germline CDR1 and CDR2 sequences are MDHEN and SYDVKM. This CDR3 has 11 residues. In nucleotides, the CDR3 is TGTGCCACCTCACGGAGGACTGAAGCTTTCTTT. Translating gives CATSRRTEAFF.

The chain combines TRBV10-3 with TRBJ2-2; TRBD2 matches at 11 bases. The CDR3 sequence is 16 residues long. Germline V lookup: CDR1 ENHRY, CDR2 SYGVKD. V dropped 5 bases and J dropped 2; count of bases not matched to a gene: 4. CDR3 DNA sequence: TGTGCCATCAGTAGTCTAGCGGGGGGAAACACCGGGGAGCTGTTTTTT. Its translation: CAISSLAGGNTGELFF.

Comment on this clone: A read error may account for a junction end that differs from germline. The chain combines TRBV7-3 with TRBJ1-1; 7 nucleotides agree with TRBD1. CDR3 length: 15 amino acids. The germline V gene encodes CDR1 SGHTA and CDR2 FQGTGA. The CDR3 nucleotides read TGTGCCAGCAGCTTATCGCAGGGGGAGAACGCTGAAGCTTTCTTT. It translates to CASSLSQGENAEAFF.

This chain connects TRBV5-4 to TRBJ2-3, with 9 positions matching TRBD2. With V trimmed by 4 bases and J by 6 bases, 6 bases remained unmatched. CDR1 is SGHNT and CDR2 is YYREEE in the germline V gene (reference sequence). There are 14 residues in the CDR3. The CDR3 DNA follows: TGTGCCAGCAGCCAAAGCGGGGGGCTCGATACGCAGTATTTT. Amino acid sequence: CASSQSGGLDTQYF.

This clone occurred once. The chain employs TRBV4-3 and TRBJ2-5, with 8 bases identical to TRBD2. In germline, CDR1 is LGHNA, CDR2 YSLEER. The CDR3 runs 15 residues. With 4 bases clipped from V and 4 bases from J, the junction kept 8 bases outside the gene matches. The CDR3 is CASSPRRLARETQYF. CDR3 coding DNA: TGCGCCAGCAGCCCGCGCCGACTAGCGAGAGAGACCCAGTACTTC.

The chain combines TRBV7-6 with TRBJ2-1; D possibly corresponds to TRBD2 (5 bases). Germline V gene sequence: CDR1 SGHVS, CDR2 FNYEAQ. This CDR3 is built from 17 residues. Trimming cost V 6 bases and J 4 bases, with 22 bases left between them. CDR3 protein: CASSPWAEAGLYNEQFF. The CDR3 coding sequence is TGTGCCAGCAGTCCCTGGGCGGAGGCAGGTTTATACAATGAGCAGTTCTTC.

Comments on this clone: Other DNA sequences in the same sample also yield this CDR3. The gene calls are TRBV11-2 and TRBJ1-6; 8 positions agree with TRBD1. Germline-derived CDR1 and CDR2 are SGHAT and FQNNGV. With V trimmed by 1 base and J by 7 bases, 0 bases remained unmatched. The CDR3 is 14 residues long. The CDR3 loop reads CASSLGTGNSPLHF. In DNA, the CDR3 is TGTGCCAGCAGCTTAGGGACAGGGAATTCACCCCTCCACTTT.

The chain couples TRBV6-6 to TRBJ2-3, with D possibly matching TRBD2 (6 bases). The CDR3 has 14 amino acids. Trimming shortened V by 6 bases and J by 3 bases, and 13 bases separated the two germline ends. The V gene's germline CDR1 is MNHNY and CDR2 SVGAGI (reference sequence). The CDR3 loop is CASSYRAGTDTQYF. The DNA of the CDR3 is TGTGCCAGCAGCTACCGGGCGGGGACAGATACGCAGTATTTT.

V and J are TRBV4-1 and TRBJ2-5, with D possibly matching TRBD1 (6 bases). Trimming took off 4 bases at V and 5 bases at J, with 14 bases between the two ends. Looked up from germline, CDR1 is MGHRA and CDR2 is YSYEKL. This CDR3 is 14 amino acids long. This CDR3 is CASSRGDMEETQYF. The CDR3 DNA reads as TGCGCCAGCAGCCGAGGGGACATGGAGGAGACCCAGTACTTC.

The genes are TRBV19 and TRBJ1-5; 11 bases align to TRBD1. Per the germline V gene, CDR1 is LNHDA and CDR2 is SQIVND (reference sequence). V was clipped by 3 bases and J by 2 bases; unmatched bases: 6. The CDR3 is 17 residues long. Here the CDR3 reads CASSMDRGRTGNQPQHF. The CDR3 region has the DNA TGTGCCAGTAGTATGGACAGGGGGCGTACCGGCAATCAGCCCCAGCATTTT.

This clone was recorded once. The V call is TRBV18, the J call TRBJ2-1; D is possibly TRBD2 (6 bases). There are 15 residues in the CDR3. The germline gives CDR1 KGHSH, CDR2 LQKENI. The ends were cut back, 5 bases at V and 3 bases at J, with 14 bases in the middle. The CDR3 coding sequence is TGTGCCAGCTCAGGGGAGGCAGAAGTCTACAATGAGCAGTTCTTC. Translation: CASSGEAEVYNEQFF.

The J gene is TRBJ2-5, the V gene TRBV5-1, with a possible D match to TRBD1 (6 bases). The CDR3 loop spans 14 amino acids. Trimming removed 7 bases at V and 2 bases at J, with 15 bases between. Germline V CDR1 and CDR2: SGHRS, YFSETQ. The CDR3 nucleotides read TGCGCCAGCGGAGAAACGACAGGACAAGAGACCCAGTACTTC. This sequence encodes CASGETTGQETQYF.

V and J are TRBV11-1 and TRBJ1-1; no firm D call. Germline values: CDR1 SGHAT, CDR2 FQDESV (reference sequence). The V end lost 1 base, the J end lost 9 bases, and 12 bases lay between the germline ends. The CDR3 spans 13 residues. The CDR3 DNA sequence: TGTGCCAGCAGCTTAGGAGGGTTAGCAAAAGCTTTCTTT. Encoded protein: CASSLGGLAKAFF. The whole variable domain, filled in from reference TRBV11-1 and TRBJ1-1, reads EAEVAQSPRYKITEKSQAVAFWCDPISGHATLYWYRQILGQGPELLVQFQDESVVDDSQLPKDRFSAERLKGVDSTLKIQPAELGDSAMYLCASSLGGLAKAFFGQGTRLTVV.

This chain uses TRBV7-9 with TRBJ2-6; tentative D call: TRBD2 (5 bases). Germline CDR1 is SEHNR and CDR2 is FQNEAQ (reference sequence). This CDR3 has 16 amino acids. V lost 4 bases and J 1 base, leaving 11 bases between the germline ends. The CDR3 loop reads CASSWPRGSGANVLTF. Here the CDR3 DNA reads TGTGCCAGCAGCTGGCCCCGAGGGTCTGGGGCCAACGTCCTGACTTTC. The whole variable domain, remainder taken from reference TRBV7-9 and TRBJ2-6, is DTGVSQNPRHKITKRGQNVTFRCDPISEHNRLYWYRQTLGQGPEFLTYFQNEAQLEKSRLLSDRFSAERPKGSFSTLEIQRTEQGDSAMYLCASSWPRGSGANVLTFGAGSRLTVL.

The V and J genes are TRBV6-6 and TRBJ1-1; TRBD1 matches 9 bases. J gave up 9 bases and V 6 bases, and 8 bases lay outside the gene matches. Per germline, CDR1 MNHNY and CDR2 SVGAGI (reference sequence). This CDR3 spans 13 amino acids. The CDR3 is CASRLDRGWQAFF. Here the CDR3 DNA reads TGTGCCAGCAGGCTTGACAGGGGGTGGCAAGCTTTCTTT.

The chain links TRBV5-8 to TRBJ1-1; TRBD1 matches at 9 bases. This CDR3 is 12 amino acids long. Germline assignment: CDR1 SGHTS and CDR2 YDEGEE. V shed 3 bases and J 9 bases; nucleotides not matched to a gene: 3. The CDR3 DNA sequence: TGTGCCAGCAGCTCTACAGGGGGCCAAGCTTTCTTT. Its protein product is CASSSTGGQAFF.

The rearrangement joins TRBV19 to TRBJ1-2, with TRBD1 identical over 8 bases. Germline V CDR1 and CDR2: LNHDA, SQIVND (reference sequence). V was clipped by 7 bases and J by 4 bases; unmatched bases: 11. There are 15 residues in the CDR3. CDR3 protein: CASTTAGGGRYGYTF. The CDR3 coding sequence is TGTGCCAGTACTACCGCAGGGGGCGGACGCTATGGCTACACCTTC. The full variable domain, its missing parts supplied by reference TRBV19 and TRBJ1-2, is DGGITQSPKYLFRKEGQNVTLSCEQNLNHDAMYWYRQDPGQGLRLIYYSQIVNDFQKGDIAEGYSVSREKKESFPLTVTSAQKNPTAFYLCASTTAGGGRYGYTFGSGTRLTVV.

The V call is TRBV6-5, the J call TRBJ1-5; 10 nucleotides match TRBD1. The germline gives CDR1 MNHEY, CDR2 SVGAGI. V lost 6 bases to trimming and J lost 12 bases; unmatched junction nucleotides: 11. The CDR3 totals 14 residues. The CDR3 spells CASRTGTGAVSQHF. The DNA of the CDR3 is TGTGCCAGCAGGACCGGGACAGGGGCCGTAAGCCAGCATTTT.

V usage is TRBV5-4 and J usage is TRBJ1-5; maybe TRBD1 (5 bases). The CDR3 has 16 amino acids. The ends were cut back, 5 bases at V and 1 base at J, with 16 bases in the middle. Germline-derived CDR1 and CDR2 are SGHNT and YYREEE (reference sequence). The CDR3 DNA follows: TGTGCCAGCAGTTTTGGGGGAGCGGGGAGCAATCAGCCCCAGCATTTT. Protein sequence: CASSFGGAGSNQPQHF.